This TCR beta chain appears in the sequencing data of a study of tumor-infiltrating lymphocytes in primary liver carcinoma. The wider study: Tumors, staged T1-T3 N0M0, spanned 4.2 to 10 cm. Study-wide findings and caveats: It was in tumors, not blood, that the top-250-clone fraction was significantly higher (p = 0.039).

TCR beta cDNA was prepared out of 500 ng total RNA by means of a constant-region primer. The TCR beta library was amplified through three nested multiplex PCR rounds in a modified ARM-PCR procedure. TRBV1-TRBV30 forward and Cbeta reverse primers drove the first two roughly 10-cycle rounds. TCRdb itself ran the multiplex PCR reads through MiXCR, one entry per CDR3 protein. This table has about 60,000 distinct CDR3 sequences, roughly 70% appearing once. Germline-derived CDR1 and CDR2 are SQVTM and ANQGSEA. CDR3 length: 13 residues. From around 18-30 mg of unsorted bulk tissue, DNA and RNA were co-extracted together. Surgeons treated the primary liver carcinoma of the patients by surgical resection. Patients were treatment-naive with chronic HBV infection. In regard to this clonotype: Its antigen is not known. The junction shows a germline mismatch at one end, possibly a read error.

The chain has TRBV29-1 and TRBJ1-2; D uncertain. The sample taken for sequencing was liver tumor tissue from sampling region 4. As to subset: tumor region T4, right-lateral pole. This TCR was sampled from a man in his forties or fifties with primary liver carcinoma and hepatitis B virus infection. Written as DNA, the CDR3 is TGCAGCGCGTTATCTGTGACCGAAAATGGCTGCACCTTC. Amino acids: CSALSVTENGCTF.